These 22 T cell receptor beta chains came from one sample sequenced in a study of CD4+ T cells in melanoma. Sequencing was performed with immunoSEQ multiplex PCR; in TCRdb, only in-frame clones are kept and a portion is missing. This sample has approximately 9,500 clones, with less than 80% found just once. Material for sequencing was cells from a culture (not recorded whether cultured in vitro). All receptors derive from a human donor with melanoma.

A few counts support this clone. The chain uses TRBV18 and TRBJ1-4; perhaps TRBD1 as D (6 bases). With 3 bases removed from V and 7 bases from J, the gap between germline ends came to 12 bases. The V gene's germline CDR1 is KGHSH and CDR2 LQKENI. The CDR3 covers 14 residues. The CDR3 loop reads CASSPNRAAEKLFF. The CDR3 DNA reads as TGTGCCAGCTCACCTAACAGGGCAGCTGAAAAACTGTTTTTT.

In DNA, the CDR3 is TGCGCCAGTTCCGGAGGGGGTTCAGAGACCCAGTACTTC. Translating gives CASSGGGSETQYF. V usage is TRBV5-1 and J usage is TRBJ2-5; the D call may be TRBD1 or TRBD2 (6 bases each). Trimming took off 8 bases at V and 4 bases at J, with 15 bases between the two ends. CDR3 size: 13 residues. Germline CDR1 SGHRS, CDR2 YFSETQ. Together with reference TRBV5-1 and TRBJ2-5, the CDR3 gives the full variable domain: KAGVTQTPRYLIKTRGQQVTLSCSPISGHRSVSWYQQTPGQGLQFLFEYFSETQRNKGNFPGRFSGRQFSNSRSEMNVSTLELGDSALYLCASSGGGSETQYFGPGTRLLVL.

J is TRBJ1-2 and V is TRBV6-5, with D possibly TRBD1 on 5 matching bases. From germline, CDR1 is MNHEY and CDR2 SVGAGI. This CDR3 contains 14 residues. V lost 9 bases and J lost 4, with 18 bases in between. CDR3 DNA sequence: TGTGCCAGGGGGAAGTGCAGGGTTAGCTATGGCTACACCTTC. This encodes CARGKCRVSYGYTF.

CDR3 bases: TGTGCCATCAGCCGACCTGGAAACACCATATATTTT. Residues: CAISRPGNTIYF. J is TRBJ1-3 and V is TRBV10-3; D remains unclear. Trimming shortened V by 6 bases and J by 2 bases, and 5 bases separated the two germline ends. Looked up from germline, CDR1 is ENHRY and CDR2 is SYGVKD. The CDR3 contains 12 residues.

The table lists this clone with a few counts. The J gene is TRBJ2-5, the V gene TRBV30; D might be TRBD1 or TRBD2, each matching 5 bases. This CDR3 comprises 13 residues. Germline loops: CDR1 GTSNPN, CDR2 SVGIG (reference sequence). Deletions cut 0 bases from V and 7 bases from J, with 12 bases between. The CDR3 coding sequence is TGTGCCTGGAGTGTGTCACGGGACGGGACCCAGTACTTC. As protein: CAWSVSRDGTQYF.

This chain uses TRBV14 with TRBJ1-1; D is unclear. Deletions cut 0 bases from V and 8 bases from J, with 10 bases between. Germline CDR1 SGHDN, CDR2 FVKESK. This CDR3 is built from 13 residues. CDR3 residues: CASSQDLGVEAFF. In DNA, the CDR3 is TGTGCCAGCAGCCAAGATCTGGGCGTAGAAGCTTTCTTT.

The chain has TRBV11-2 and TRBJ2-1; D remains unclear. The CDR3 runs to 13 residues. Germline lookup yields CDR1 SGHAT and CDR2 FQNNGV. V lost 2 bases, J lost 8 bases, and 10 bases lay in between. The CDR3 reads CASSLLQNYEQFF. The CDR3 region has the DNA TGTGCCAGCAGCTTATTACAAAACTATGAGCAGTTCTTC.

A few counts support this clone. The chain's CDR3 is CATLQGDRMVLHF. The CDR3 DNA is TGTGCCACGCTACAGGGGGATAGGATGGTCCTCCACTTT. The genes are TRBV10-3 and TRBJ1-6; 8 nucleotides match TRBD1. The CDR3 is made up of 13 amino acids. The trim removed 10 bases at V and 15 bases at J, leaving 14 bases unmatched. Germline values: CDR1 ENHRY, CDR2 SYGVKD.

This chain joins TRBV6-1 and TRBJ1-5, with D possibly TRBD1 on 5 matching bases. The ends were cut back, 2 bases at V and 3 bases at J, with 11 bases in the middle. CDR1 and CDR2 from the germline V gene are MNHNS and SASEGT. The CDR3 contains 15 residues. The CDR3 region is CASSEYPGSNQPQHF. The DNA for the CDR3 is TGTGCCAGCAGTGAATACCCAGGGTCCAATCAGCCCCAGCATTTT.

This clone has a handful of counts. The rearrangement uses TRBV5-1 and TRBJ1-1; 10 bases line up with TRBD1. The J segment lost 1 base and the V segment lost 4 bases, leaving 10 bases of the junction unmatched. The CDR3 consists of 17 residues. Per the germline V gene, CDR1 is SGHRS and CDR2 is YFSETQ. The chain's CDR3 is CASSRQGAIRGNTEAFF. Here the CDR3 DNA reads TGCGCCAGCAGCAGACAGGGGGCGATCAGAGGGAACACTGAAGCTTTCTTT.

This chain links TRBV18 with TRBJ2-7, with no clear D. CDR3 length equals 17 residues. CDR1 and CDR2 (germline): KGHSH, LQKENI. The V end lost 1 base, the J end lost 5 bases, and 21 bases lay between the germline ends. CDR3 nucleotide sequence: TGTGCCAGCTCACCACTATCCCAGACTTCCTTAAGGGACGAGCAGTACTTC. This translates into CASSPLSQTSLRDEQYF.

CDR3 nucleotides: TGTGCCACCAGCAGAGATCGAGGGTACGAGCAGTACTTC. This translates into CATSRDRGYEQYF. This chain connects TRBV15 to TRBJ2-7; D may be TRBD2 (5 bases). Trimming took 0 bases from V and 4 from J, leaving 7 bases between them. There are 13 residues in the CDR3. CDR1 LNHNV and CDR2 YYDKDF come from the germline V gene (reference sequence).

This clone was counted only a few times. The chain links TRBV6-5 to TRBJ1-1; D may be TRBD1 (5 bases). Germline V gene data show CDR1 as MNHEY and CDR2 as SVGAGI. The CDR3 totals 15 residues. Trimming removed 4 bases at V and 0 bases at J, with 12 bases between. CDR3 DNA: TGTGCCAGCAGTTCCCCGGGACGGATGAACACTGAAGCTTTCTTT. It specifies CASSSPGRMNTEAFF.

This clone was found once. The chain links TRBV4-2 to TRBJ1-2; no definite D call. The germline V and J ends were trimmed by 0 bases and 1 base, with 9 bases remaining between them. Germline CDR1 LGHNA, CDR2 YNFKEQ. This CDR3 region has 15 residues. The CDR3 spells CASSQEAAINYGYTF. The CDR3 DNA sequence: TGTGCCAGCAGCCAAGAGGCAGCTATTAACTATGGCTACACCTTC.

As DNA, the CDR3 is TGTGCCAGCAGCCCCCGCGCCGGGGTGAACACTGAAGCTTTCTTT. As protein: CASSPRAGVNTEAFF. This sequence joins TRBV5-4 and TRBJ1-1; D is ambiguous. Germline V CDR1 and CDR2: SGHNT, YYREEE (reference sequence). CDR3 length: 15 residues. V gave up 4 bases and J gave up 0 bases, with 13 bases separating them.

The CDR3 DNA follows: TGCGCCAGCAGCCCTTTAGCGGGGGGGATCCAAGAGACCCAGTACTTC. This sequence encodes CASSPLAGGIQETQYF. This chain connects TRBV5-1 to TRBJ2-5; TRBD2 aligns across 11 bases. V gave up 4 bases and J gave up 1 base; unmatched junction bases: 6. The CDR3 has 16 amino acids. Per germline, CDR1 SGHRS and CDR2 YFSETQ.

This clone came up a few times. The chain recombines TRBV25-1 with TRBJ1-2, with D possibly TRBD1 on 5 matching bases. V lost 4 bases and J lost 3, with 12 bases in between. CDR3 length equals 14 residues. Germline V gene lookup returns CDR1 MGHDK and CDR2 SYGVNS. The CDR3 sequence: CASSVLGGDYGYTF. In DNA form, the CDR3 reads TGTGCCAGCAGTGTCCTGGGGGGAGACTATGGCTACACCTTC.

This chain connects TRBV7-2 to TRBJ2-3; 10 bases match TRBD1. The CDR3 extends over 15 amino acids. V trimming: 3 bases; J trimming: 8 bases; junction bases outside the gene matches: 8. The germline CDR1 and CDR2 sequences are SGHTA and FQGNSA. In DNA form, the CDR3 reads TGTGCCAGCAGCTTTGGACAGGGGGAAGTTAGTACGCAGTATTTT. Translating it yields CASSFGQGEVSTQYF.

V usage is TRBV5-1 and J usage is TRBJ2-3; D gene ambiguous. V lost 3 bases and J lost 3, with 11 bases in between. In germline, CDR1 is SGHRS, CDR2 YFSETQ. The CDR3 runs 14 residues. The CDR3 loop reads CASSSVTITDTQYF. Written as DNA, the CDR3 is TGCGCCAGCAGCTCGGTAACCATAACAGATACGCAGTATTTT.

The rearrangement uses TRBV19 and TRBJ1-1, with D possibly being TRBD1 (6 bases). Looked up from germline, CDR1 is LNHDA and CDR2 is SQIVND (reference sequence). There are 14 residues in the CDR3. V dropped 3 bases and J dropped 5 bases, with 13 bases sitting between them. The CDR3 region has the DNA TGTGCCAGTAGTATTAGGGGGGTTCGGACTGAAGCTTTCTTT. It is translated as CASSIRGVRTEAFF.

V usage is TRBV10-3 and J usage is TRBJ2-1; tentatively, D is TRBD1 or TRBD2 (5 bases each). In germline, CDR1 is ENHRY, CDR2 SYGVKD. This CDR3 is 16 amino acids long. The V end was cut by 4 bases, the J end by 0 bases, with 13 bases between. CDR3 in DNA: TGTGCCATCAGTGGGGGGACGGCGAGCTCCTACAATGAGCAGTTCTTC. Its protein product is CAISGGTASSYNEQFF.

The rearrangement links TRBV30 to TRBJ1-1; D call uncertain. The length of the CDR3 is 11 residues. The V gene lost 3 bases and the J gene lost 11 bases, with 13 bases spanning the gap. Looked up from germline, CDR1 is GTSNPN and CDR2 is SVGIG (reference sequence). DNA for the CDR3: TGTGCCTGGAGCGCTGACCGTGTGGCTTTCTTT. Translation gives CAWSADRVAFF.